Following are 3 T cell receptor beta chains from one sample sequenced in a study of graft-versus-host responses after intestinal transplantation. Measured with immunoSEQ multiplex PCR; TCRdb has only the in-frame clones, and not every one. The data show over 40,000 clones, just under 95% seen once. The source was PBMCs, collected about 120 weeks after a first intestinal transplant, on the day of a second. These receptors all come from a human patient who received an intestinal transplant, so some T cells may come from the graft donor.

This clone was observed once. This chain links TRBV28 with TRBJ1-1; possible D gene TRBD1, 6 bases. The germline V gene has CDR1 MDHEN and CDR2 SYDVKM. This CDR3 is built from 13 residues. V was cut by 6 bases and J by 1 base, with 9 bases left in between. The CDR3 is CASRPQGNTEAFF. In DNA form, the CDR3 reads TGTGCCAGCAGACCACAGGGGAACACTGAAGCTTTCTTT.

Written as DNA, the CDR3 is TGTGCTAGTGGTTGGACAGGGAAGGAGGGGGACACTGAAGCTTTCTTT. This encodes CASGWTGKEGDTEAFF. The chain links TRBV12-5 to TRBJ1-1; TRBD1 agrees at 8 bases. Germline lookup yields CDR1 LGHNT and CDR2 FRNRAP. V gave up 4 bases and J gave up 3 bases; unmatched junction bases: 10. The CDR3 spans 16 residues.

The chain combines TRBV10-1 with TRBJ2-3; a weak D match, TRBD2 (7 bases). Trimming cost V 2 bases and J 5 bases, with 17 bases left between them. Per germline, CDR1 WNHNN and CDR2 SYGVQD (reference sequence). This CDR3 is built from 16 residues. CDR3 loop: CASSEDTWGGGDTQYF. In nucleotides, the CDR3 is TGCGCCAGCAGTGAGGACACCTGGGGAGGGGGAGATACGCAGTATTTT.